This TCR beta chain is from a study of response to subunit inactivated influenza vaccine. TCRdb reprocessed the RT-PCR reads with MiXCR, giving one entry per CDR3 protein. The sample lists about 650,000 distinct CDR3 sequences, around 15% occurring once. The CDR3 runs to 14 residues. Trimming removed 5 bases at V and 4 bases at J, with 15 bases between. CDR1 SGHRS and CDR2 YFSETQ come from the germline V gene. Broader study findings: Authors suggested few new T cells are recruited by each seasonal influenza vaccination.

This clonotype showed up just a few times. Its antigen is undetermined. The material sequenced was PBMCs from blood, taken roughly 2 weeks before vaccination. The J gene is TRBJ1-1, the V gene TRBV5-1; no definite D call. The receptor's source is a man aged 50-60 years who received an inactivated influenza vaccine. CDR3 region: CASRGSLLATEAFF. As DNA, the CDR3 is TGCGCCAGCAGGGGGTCGCTTTTGGCCACTGAAGCTTTCTTT.